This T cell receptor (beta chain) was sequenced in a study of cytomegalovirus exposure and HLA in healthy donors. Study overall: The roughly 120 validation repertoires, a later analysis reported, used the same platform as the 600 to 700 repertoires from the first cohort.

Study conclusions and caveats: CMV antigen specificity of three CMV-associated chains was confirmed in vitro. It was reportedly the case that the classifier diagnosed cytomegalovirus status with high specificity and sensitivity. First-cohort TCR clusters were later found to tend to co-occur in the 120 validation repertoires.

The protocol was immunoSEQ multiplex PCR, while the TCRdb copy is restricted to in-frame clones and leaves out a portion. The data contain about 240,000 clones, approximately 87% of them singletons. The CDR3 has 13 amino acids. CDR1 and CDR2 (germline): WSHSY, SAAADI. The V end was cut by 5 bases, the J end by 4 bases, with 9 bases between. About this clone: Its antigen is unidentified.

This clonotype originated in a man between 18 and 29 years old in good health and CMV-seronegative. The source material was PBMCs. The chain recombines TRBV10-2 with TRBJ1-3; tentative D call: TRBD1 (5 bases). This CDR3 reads CASSWDSGNTIYF. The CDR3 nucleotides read TGCGCCAGCAGTTGGGACTCAGGAAACACCATATATTTT.